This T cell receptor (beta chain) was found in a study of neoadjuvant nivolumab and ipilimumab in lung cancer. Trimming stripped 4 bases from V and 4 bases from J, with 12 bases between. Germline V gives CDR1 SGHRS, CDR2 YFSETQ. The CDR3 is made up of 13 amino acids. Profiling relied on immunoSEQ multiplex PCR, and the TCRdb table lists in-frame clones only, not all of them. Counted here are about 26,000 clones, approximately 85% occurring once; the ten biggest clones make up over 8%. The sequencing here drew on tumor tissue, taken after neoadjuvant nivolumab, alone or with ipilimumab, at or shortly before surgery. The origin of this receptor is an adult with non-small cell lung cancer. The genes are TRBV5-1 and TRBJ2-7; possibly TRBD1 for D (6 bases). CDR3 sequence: CASSPGQLYEQYF. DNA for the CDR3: TGCGCCAGCAGCCCAGGACAGCTATACGAGCAGTACTTC.